This T cell receptor (beta chain) was retrieved from a study of cytomegalovirus exposure and HLA in healthy donors. Study-level findings and limits: Reported findings show TCR beta sequences accurately forecast HLA-A and HLA-B alleles in most subjects. Reportedly, cytomegalovirus status was diagnosed with high sensitivity and specificity. Most TCR sequences were rare, but some public TCRs occurred in many donors.

PCR used 60 Vbeta primers and 13 Jbeta primers. Clones were read by immunoSEQ multiplex PCR, and TCRdb kept only the in-frame ones, dropping some. The sample has 130,000 or so clones, approximately 72% seen once. The germline CDR1 and CDR2 sequences are SGHAT and FQNNGV. V dropped 4 bases and J dropped 5 bases, with 8 bases sitting between them. The length of the CDR3 is 12 residues. This clone has just one count. Its cognate antigen is unknown. The donors gave bone marrow, and they were healthy. The chain uses TRBV11-2 and TRBJ1-1; D remains unclear. The receptor's source is a young man in good health and CMV-seronegative. The source material was PBMCs. The CDR3 protein is CASSSSPTEAFF. CDR3 in DNA: TGTGCCAGCAGCTCCAGTCCAACTGAAGCTTTCTTT.